The 32 T cell receptor beta chains reported below all come from one sample, sequenced in a study of OX40 agonist ivuxolimab in advanced cancers. TCRdb's copy holds only in-frame clones and misses some; the assay was immunoSEQ multiplex PCR. The sample lists around 70,000 clones, 90% to 95% occurring once. The sample was CD4+ or CD8+ T cells sorted from blood, taken in a trial of the OX40 agonist ivuxolimab. The receptors shown here come from an adult with an advanced solid tumor such as melanoma, head and neck, liver or kidney cancer.

The rearrangement links TRBV25-1 to TRBJ1-4, with a tentative D call TRBD1 (6 bases). This CDR3 is built from 15 residues. Deletions cut 6 bases from V and 6 bases from J, with 17 bases between. The germline V gene has CDR1 MGHDK and CDR2 SYGVNS. CDR3 sequence: CASRGRTALDEKLFF. DNA for the CDR3: TGTGCCAGCAGGGGAAGGACAGCCTTAGATGAAAAACTGTTTTTT.

The chain couples TRBV5-6 to TRBJ2-7; D unclear. Trimming stripped 1 base from V and 2 bases from J, with 4 bases between. This CDR3 is 12 amino acids long. Germline V gives CDR1 SGHDT, CDR2 YYEEEE. The CDR3 spells CASSLNPYEQYF. Written as DNA, the CDR3 is TGTGCCAGCAGCTTGAACCCCTACGAGCAGTACTTC.

This sequence joins TRBV27 and TRBJ1-2; possibly TRBD1 for D (6 bases). Trimming stripped 6 bases from V and 6 bases from J, with 17 bases between. This CDR3 is 14 amino acids long. CDR1 MNHEY and CDR2 SMNVEV come from the germline V gene (reference sequence). Here the CDR3 DNA reads TGTGCCAGCAGGTCCGGCGGGGGGGCGAATGGCTACACCTTC. It translates to CASRSGGGANGYTF.

Of note for this clone: The junction differs from germline at one of its ends, possibly a read error. This chain connects TRBV2 to TRBJ1-4; the D gene is possibly TRBD1 (6 bases). CDR1 is SNHLY and CDR2 is FYNNEI in the germline V gene. CDR3 length: 15 residues. CDR3 in amino acids: CASSEVTGGAEKLFF. The CDR3 bases are TGTGCCAGCAGCGAAGTGACAGGAGGGGCTGAAAAACTGTTTTTT.

As concerns this clone: The sample carries other DNA sequences with the same CDR3. The V gene is TRBV27, the J gene TRBJ2-7; D remains unclear. CDR3 length equals 13 residues. CDR1 is MNHEY and CDR2 is SMNVEV in the germline V gene (reference sequence). Trimming shortened V by 9 bases and J by 2 bases, and 14 bases separated the two germline ends. The CDR3 protein is CASSPGQTYEQYF. The CDR3 region has the DNA TGTGCCAGTTCTCCCGGGCAGACCTACGAGCAGTACTTC.

In regard to this clone: The same CDR3 is also encoded by other DNA sequences in this sample. The CDR3, as DNA: TGTGCCAGTAGTATCGGCAATCAGCCCCAGCATTTT. It is translated as CASSIGNQPQHF. The rearrangement joins TRBV19 to TRBJ1-5; D unclear. CDR1 is LNHDA and CDR2 is SQIVND in the germline V gene (reference sequence). The CDR3 sequence is 12 residues long. The ends were cut back, 3 bases at V and 2 bases at J, with 2 bases in the middle.

Here the CDR3 reads CASRPGLAPQETQYF. CDR3 bases: TGTGCCAGCAGGCCCGGACTAGCCCCTCAAGAGACCCAGTACTTC. The chain couples TRBV27 to TRBJ2-5; 8 bases are a match to TRBD2. Germline V gives CDR1 MNHEY, CDR2 SMNVEV (reference sequence). V lost 6 bases to trimming and J lost 2 bases; unmatched junction nucleotides: 8. This CDR3 has 15 amino acids.

The CDR3, as DNA: TGTGCCTGGAGTCTCGGGGCCTCTGGGGCCAACGTCCTGACTTTC. Translated, it gives CAWSLGASGANVLTF. The V and J genes are TRBV30 and TRBJ2-6, with D perhaps assigned TRBD1 or TRBD2 (5 bases each). The germline V gene has CDR1 GTSNPN and CDR2 SVGIG (reference sequence). Trimming took 2 bases from V and 0 from J, leaving 8 bases between them. This CDR3 is 15 amino acids long.

CDR3 amino acids: CASSWQGDTEAFF. The CDR3 DNA is TGTGCCAGCAGCTGGCAGGGGGACACTGAAGCTTTCTTT. The V call is TRBV5-4, the J call TRBJ1-1, with TRBD1 matching 7 bases. CDR3 length equals 13 residues. Germline assignment: CDR1 SGHNT and CDR2 YYREEE (reference sequence). With V trimmed by 3 bases and J by 3 bases, 2 bases remained unmatched. The full variable domain, rest sourced from reference TRBV5-4 and TRBJ1-1, is ETGVTQSPTHLIKTRGQQVTLRCSSQSGHNTVSWYQQALGQGPQFIFQYYREEENGRGNFPPRFSGLQFPNYSSELNVNALELDDSALYLCASSWQGDTEAFFGQGTRLTVV.

This sequence joins TRBV27 and TRBJ2-1, with TRBD2 matching over 10 bases. V dropped 6 bases and J dropped 4; count of bases not matched to a gene: 9. CDR1 MNHEY and CDR2 SMNVEV come from the germline V gene (reference sequence). The CDR3 has 16 residues. The DNA for the CDR3 is TGTGCCAGCAGCGTAGGCCTAGCGGGGGATTACAATGAGCAGTTCTTC. It codes for CASSVGLAGDYNEQFF.

The chain has TRBV4-2 and TRBJ1-5, with TRBD1 as a possible D gene (6 bases). The CDR3 has 18 residues. V dropped 2 bases and J dropped 1 base, with 18 bases sitting between them. The germline V gene has CDR1 LGHNA and CDR2 YNFKEQ. The CDR3 loop is CASSQQGYQRRSNQPQHF. The CDR3 DNA follows: TGTGCCAGCAGCCAACAGGGGTACCAACGTAGGAGCAATCAGCCCCAGCATTTT.

CDR3 sequence (DNA): TGTGCCAGCAGCCAAGATATCATGACAGGGATCTTCCTATCCAACTATGGCTACACCTTC. Amino acid sequence: CASSQDIMTGIFLSNYGYTF. The genes are TRBV4-2 and TRBJ1-2, with 7 positions matching TRBD1. Germline V lookup: CDR1 LGHNA, CDR2 YNFKEQ. With 0 bases clipped from V and 2 bases from J, the junction kept 18 bases outside the gene matches. The CDR3 consists of 20 residues.

A few counts support this clone. The chain combines TRBV7-3 with TRBJ2-5; 9 nucleotides agree with TRBD2. Losses at the gene ends were 2 bases for V and 0 bases for J; bases not matched to a gene: 1. This CDR3 contains 15 residues. Germline assignment: CDR1 SGHTA and CDR2 FQGTGA. The CDR3 sequence: CASSLAGGYQETQYF. CDR3 coding DNA: TGTGCCAGCAGCTTAGCGGGAGGGTACCAAGAGACCCAGTACTTC.

The V and J genes are TRBV27 and TRBJ2-3; 8 positions agree with TRBD1. The CDR3 is 15 residues long. With V trimmed by 5 bases and J by 3 bases, 7 bases remained unmatched. Germline-derived CDR1 and CDR2 are MNHEY and SMNVEV (reference sequence). The CDR3, as DNA: TGTGCCAGCAGTGGCGGACAGGGTTTGACAGATACGCAGTATTTT. It codes for CASSGGQGLTDTQYF.

Only one count was recorded for this clone. The chain employs TRBV9 and TRBJ2-1; D may be TRBD1 (5 bases). This CDR3 spans 15 amino acids. Germline V gene data show CDR1 as SGDLS and CDR2 as YYNGEE. The V end was cut by 2 bases, the J end by 3 bases, with 12 bases between. The CDR3 region is CASSVRSDSYNEQFF. CDR3 coding DNA: TGTGCCAGCAGCGTCAGATCCGACAGCTACAATGAGCAGTTCTTC.

The rearrangement uses TRBV19 and TRBJ2-2; a weak D match, TRBD1 (6 bases). The CDR3 runs 13 residues. The germline V and J ends were trimmed by 8 bases and 3 bases, with 10 bases remaining between them. CDR1 and CDR2 (germline): LNHDA, SQIVND (reference sequence). The CDR3 sequence is CASQGPDTGELFF. In DNA, the CDR3 is TGTGCCAGTCAGGGGCCGGACACCGGGGAGCTGTTTTTT.

The chain carries TRBV7-9 and TRBJ2-1, with D uncertain. The germline gives CDR1 SEHNR, CDR2 FQNEAQ (reference sequence). V lost 1 base and J 0 bases, leaving 10 bases between the germline ends. The CDR3 has 16 amino acids. CDR3: CASSLEWASSYNEQFF. The DNA for the CDR3 is TGTGCCAGCAGCTTAGAATGGGCCAGCTCCTACAATGAGCAGTTCTTC.

V gene TRBV5-6 combines with J gene TRBJ2-1, with TRBD2 matching 12 bases. The CDR3 is 16 amino acids. With V trimmed by 3 bases and J by 5 bases, 6 bases remained unmatched. Germline CDR1 SGHDT, CDR2 YYEEEE. The CDR3 region has the DNA TGTGCCAGCAGCTGGCCGACTAGCGGGAGAAACAATGAGCAGTTCTTC. Protein sequence: CASSWPTSGRNNEQFF.

This chain uses TRBV19 with TRBJ2-7; D is tentatively TRBD1 or TRBD2 (5 bases each). This CDR3 contains 16 residues. V gave up 6 bases and J gave up 0 bases, with 18 bases separating them. CDR1 and CDR2 from the germline V gene are LNHDA and SQIVND (reference sequence). CDR3 sequence: CASSMILGTVSYEQYF. In DNA form, the CDR3 reads TGTGCCAGTAGCATGATTCTCGGGACGGTCTCCTACGAGCAGTACTTC.

The chain links TRBV4-2 to TRBJ2-3, with 14 positions matching TRBD2. Germline trimming cut 3 bases from V and 4 bases from J; bases unmatched to any gene: 18. Germline V gives CDR1 LGHNA, CDR2 YNFKEQ. This CDR3 is 21 amino acids long. CDR3 amino acids: CASSHSLPGLAGEYKADTQYF. The DNA of the CDR3 is TGTGCCAGCAGCCATAGCCTTCCGGGACTAGCGGGAGAGTATAAGGCAGATACGCAGTATTTT.

The V gene is TRBV19, the J gene TRBJ2-1; tentatively, D is TRBD2 (6 bases). The CDR3 sequence is 13 residues long. Between the trimmed V and J ends, which lost 9 bases and 1 base, there was a span of 10 bases. CDR1 is LNHDA and CDR2 is SQIVND in the germline V gene (reference sequence). The CDR3: CASSGWSYNEQFF. The DNA for the CDR3 is TGTGCCAGCAGCGGGTGGTCCTACAATGAGCAGTTCTTC.

The V and J genes are TRBV19 and TRBJ2-7, with 9 bases lining up with TRBD1. Germline-derived CDR1 and CDR2 are LNHDA and SQIVND (reference sequence). V shed 5 bases, J shed 3 bases, and the junction held 5 bases outside the gene matches. The CDR3 runs to 14 residues. CDR3 residues: CASSQGQGYYEQYF. The CDR3 DNA reads as TGTGCCAGTAGTCAGGGACAGGGCTACTACGAGCAGTACTTC. Using reference TRBV19 and TRBJ2-7 for the parts outside the CDR3, the full variable domain is DGGITQSPKYLFRKEGQNVTLSCEQNLNHDAMYWYRQDPGQGLRLIYYSQIVNDFQKGDIAEGYSVSREKKESFPLTVTSAQKNPTAFYLCASSQGQGYYEQYFGPGTRLTVT.

V and J are TRBV19 and TRBJ1-1; D not resolved. Trimming shortened V by 0 bases and J by 3 bases, and 14 bases separated the two germline ends. In germline, CDR1 is LNHDA, CDR2 SQIVND (reference sequence). This CDR3 spans 16 amino acids. The CDR3 protein is CASSIDPLNGYTEAFF. For the CDR3, the DNA is TGTGCCAGTAGTATAGATCCGCTCAACGGATACACTGAAGCTTTCTTT.

V and J are TRBV11-2 and TRBJ2-7; 9 bases map to TRBD2. V shed 2 bases and J 3 bases; nucleotides not matched to a gene: 5. Germline V gives CDR1 SGHAT, CDR2 FQNNGV. CDR3 size: 15 residues. The CDR3 DNA reads as TGTGCCAGCAGCTTAATAGCGGGAGAGTTCTACGAGCAGTACTTC. Translation: CASSLIAGEFYEQYF.

The chain uses TRBV6-5 and TRBJ2-7; 9 nucleotides match TRBD1. Germline V CDR1 and CDR2: MNHEY, SVGAGI. This CDR3 is built from 14 residues. The junction had 6 bases not matched to a gene; V was cut back by 6 bases and J by 3 bases. CDR3 loop: CASSTGTGYYEQYF. Here the CDR3 DNA reads TGTGCCAGCAGCACCGGGACAGGGTACTACGAGCAGTACTTC.

This rearrangement joins TRBV6-5 to TRBJ1-1; perhaps TRBD1 as D (5 bases). V was cut by 8 bases and J by 5 bases, with 18 bases left in between. This CDR3 is built from 14 residues. Per the germline V gene, CDR1 is MNHEY and CDR2 is SVGAGI. The DNA of the CDR3 is TGTGCCAGCTTCCCGACCGGTGGGGGGACTGAAGCTTTCTTT. Translation gives CASFPTGGGTEAFF.

The chain employs TRBV4-3 and TRBJ1-1; D remains ambiguous. The CDR3 is 16 residues long. V was trimmed by 4 bases and J by 1 base, leaving 16 bases between them. CDR1 is LGHNA, CDR2 YSLEER, per germline. The CDR3 protein is CASSPSRSQGNTEAFF. The CDR3 DNA sequence: TGCGCCAGCAGCCCCAGCCGGTCCCAAGGGAACACTGAAGCTTTCTTT.

This clone has just one count. V usage is TRBV11-2 and J usage is TRBJ2-5; tentatively, D is TRBD2 (7 bases). Trimming pared 5 bases from V and 5 bases from J, leaving 18 bases between. Per the germline V gene, CDR1 is SGHAT and CDR2 is FQNNGV. The CDR3 runs to 15 residues. CDR3 amino acids: CASSPLWGGWETQYF. As DNA, the CDR3 is TGTGCCAGCAGCCCCTTGTGGGGGGGCTGGGAGACCCAGTACTTC.

The chain is built from TRBV21-1 and TRBJ1-6; the table assigns TRBD1, which was not confirmed against the DNA. TRBV21-1 is annotated as a pseudogene. The CDR3 totals 16 residues. The CDR3 sequence: CASSIMTGARNSPLHF. The CDR3 nucleotides read TGTGCCAGCAGCATAATGACAGGTGCGCGGAATTCACCCCTCCACTTT.

This chain joins TRBV4-3 and TRBJ2-1; 9 bases match TRBD2. The ends lost 6 bases at V and 5 bases at J; junction bases unmatched: 8. CDR1 and CDR2 (germline): LGHNA, YSLEER. The CDR3 runs 15 residues. The CDR3 DNA follows: TGCGCCAGCAGAGTCCTAGCGGGGTCCGACAATGAGCAGTTCTTC. Protein product: CASRVLAGSDNEQFF.

This chain uses TRBV6-1 with TRBJ2-5; D possibly uses TRBD1 or TRBD2 (5 bases each). Germline V gene data show CDR1 as MNHNS and CDR2 as SASEGT. The germline V and J ends were trimmed by 1 base and 4 bases, with 13 bases remaining between them. This CDR3 has 15 amino acids. Here the CDR3 reads CASSEGGGMGETQYF. The CDR3 coding sequence is TGTGCCAGCAGTGAAGGTGGGGGAATGGGAGAGACCCAGTACTTC.

The sample holds one count of this clone. The rearrangement joins TRBV10-3 to TRBJ2-3, with D perhaps TRBD1 (6 bases). The V gene lost 3 bases and the J gene lost 0 bases, with 10 bases spanning the gap. Germline CDR1 ENHRY, CDR2 SYGVKD. The CDR3 has 15 residues. The DNA of the CDR3 is TGTGCCATCAGTGACGGGACAACCAGCACAGATACGCAGTATTTT. Amino acid sequence: CAISDGTTSTDTQYF.